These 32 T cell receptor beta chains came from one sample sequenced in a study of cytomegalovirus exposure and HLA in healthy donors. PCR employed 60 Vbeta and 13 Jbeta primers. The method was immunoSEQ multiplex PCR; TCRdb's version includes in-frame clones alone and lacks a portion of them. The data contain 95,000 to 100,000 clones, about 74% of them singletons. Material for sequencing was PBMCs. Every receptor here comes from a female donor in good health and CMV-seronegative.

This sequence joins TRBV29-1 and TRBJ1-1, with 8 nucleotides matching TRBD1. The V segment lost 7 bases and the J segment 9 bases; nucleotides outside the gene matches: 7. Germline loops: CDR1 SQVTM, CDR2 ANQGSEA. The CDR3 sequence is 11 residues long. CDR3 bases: TGCAGCGCAGGGGGCGCGGGGCAAGCTTTCTTT. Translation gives CSAGGAGQAFF.

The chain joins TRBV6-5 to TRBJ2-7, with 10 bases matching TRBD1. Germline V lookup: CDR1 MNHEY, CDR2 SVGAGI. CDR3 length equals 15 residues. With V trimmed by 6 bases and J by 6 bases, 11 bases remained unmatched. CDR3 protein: CASRGQGSGSGEQYF. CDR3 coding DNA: TGTGCCAGCAGGGGACAGGGGTCGGGATCCGGCGAGCAGTACTTC.

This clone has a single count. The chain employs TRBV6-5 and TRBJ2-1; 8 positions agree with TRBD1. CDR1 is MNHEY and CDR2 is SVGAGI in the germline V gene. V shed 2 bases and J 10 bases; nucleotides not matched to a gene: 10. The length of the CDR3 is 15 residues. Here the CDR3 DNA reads TGTGCCAGCAGTTACCAGGGGGCAGTTTTGTTCGAGCAGTTCTTC. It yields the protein CASSYQGAVLFEQFF.

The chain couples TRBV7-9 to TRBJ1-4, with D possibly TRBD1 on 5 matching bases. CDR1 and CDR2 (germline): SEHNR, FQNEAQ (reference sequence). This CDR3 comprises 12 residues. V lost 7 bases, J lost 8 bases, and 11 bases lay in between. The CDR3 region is CASTQGGEKLFF. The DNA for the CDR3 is TGTGCCAGCACCCAGGGAGGCGAAAAACTGTTTTTT.

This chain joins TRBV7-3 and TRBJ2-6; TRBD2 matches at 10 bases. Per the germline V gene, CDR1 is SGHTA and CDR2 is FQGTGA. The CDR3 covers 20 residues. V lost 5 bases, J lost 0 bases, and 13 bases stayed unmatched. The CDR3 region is CASSATAGLALSSGANVLTF. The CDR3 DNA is TGTGCCAGCAGCGCTACAGCGGGACTAGCGTTGAGCTCTGGGGCCAACGTCCTGACTTTC.

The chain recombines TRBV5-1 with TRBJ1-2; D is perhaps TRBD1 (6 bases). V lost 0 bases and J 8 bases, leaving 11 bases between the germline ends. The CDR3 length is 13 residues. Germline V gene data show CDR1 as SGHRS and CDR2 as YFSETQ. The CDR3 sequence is CASSLEGQGGYTF. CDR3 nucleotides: TGCGCCAGCAGCTTGGAAGGGCAGGGGGGCTACACCTTC. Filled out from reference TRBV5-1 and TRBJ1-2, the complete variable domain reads KAGVTQTPRYLIKTRGQQVTLSCSPISGHRSVSWYQQTPGQGLQFLFEYFSETQRNKGNFPGRFSGRQFSNSRSEMNVSTLELGDSALYLCASSLEGQGGYTFGSGTRLTVV.

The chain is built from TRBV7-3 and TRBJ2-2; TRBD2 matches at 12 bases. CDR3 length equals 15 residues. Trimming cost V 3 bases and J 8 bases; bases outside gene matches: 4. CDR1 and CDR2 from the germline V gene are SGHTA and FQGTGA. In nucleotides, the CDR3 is TGTGCCAGCAGCTTCCTAGCGGGAGGGACTGGGGAGCTGTTTTTT. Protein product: CASSFLAGGTGELFF.

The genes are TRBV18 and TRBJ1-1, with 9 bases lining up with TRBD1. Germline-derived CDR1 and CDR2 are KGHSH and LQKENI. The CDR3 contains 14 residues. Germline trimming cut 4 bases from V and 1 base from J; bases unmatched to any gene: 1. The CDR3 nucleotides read TGTGCCAGCTCACGACAGGGGGAGAACACTGAAGCTTTCTTT. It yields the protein CASSRQGENTEAFF.

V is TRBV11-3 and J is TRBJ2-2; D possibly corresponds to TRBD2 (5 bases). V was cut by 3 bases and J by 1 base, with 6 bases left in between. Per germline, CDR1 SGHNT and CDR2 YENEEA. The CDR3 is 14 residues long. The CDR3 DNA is TGTGCCAGCAGCTTGGAGGAGAACACCGGGGAGCTGTTTTTT. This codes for CASSLEENTGELFF.

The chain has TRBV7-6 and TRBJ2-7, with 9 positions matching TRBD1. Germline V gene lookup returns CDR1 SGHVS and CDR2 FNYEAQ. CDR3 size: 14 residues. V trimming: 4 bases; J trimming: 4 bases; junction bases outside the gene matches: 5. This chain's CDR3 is CASSSDRGTYEQYF. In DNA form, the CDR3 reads TGTGCCAGCAGCTCCGACAGGGGGACGTACGAGCAGTACTTC.

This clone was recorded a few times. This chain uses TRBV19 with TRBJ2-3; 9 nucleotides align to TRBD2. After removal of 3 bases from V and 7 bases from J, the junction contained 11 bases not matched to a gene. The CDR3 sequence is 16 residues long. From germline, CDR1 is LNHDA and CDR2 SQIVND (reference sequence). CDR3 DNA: TGTGCCAGTAGTATGGGGAGCGGGGGGCCCACGAATACGCAGTATTTT. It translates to CASSMGSGGPTNTQYF.

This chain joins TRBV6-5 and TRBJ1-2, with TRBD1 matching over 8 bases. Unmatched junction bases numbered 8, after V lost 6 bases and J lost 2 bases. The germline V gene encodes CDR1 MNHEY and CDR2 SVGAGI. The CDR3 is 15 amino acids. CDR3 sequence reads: CASRSLGQGNYGYTF. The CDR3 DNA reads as TGTGCCAGCAGGAGCCTTGGACAGGGAAACTATGGCTACACCTTC.

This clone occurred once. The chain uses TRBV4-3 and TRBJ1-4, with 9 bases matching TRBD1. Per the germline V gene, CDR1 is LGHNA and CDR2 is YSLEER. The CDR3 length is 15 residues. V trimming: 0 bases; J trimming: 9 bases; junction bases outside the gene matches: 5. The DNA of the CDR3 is TGCGCCAGCAGCCAAGAGAGGACAGGGGTTCAAAAACTGTTTTTT. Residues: CASSQERTGVQKLFF.

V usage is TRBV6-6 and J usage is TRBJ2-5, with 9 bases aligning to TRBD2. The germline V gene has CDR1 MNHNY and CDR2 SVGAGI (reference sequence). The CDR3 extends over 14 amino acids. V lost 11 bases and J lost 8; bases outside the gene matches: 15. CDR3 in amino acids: CAVGGRAGGSTQYF. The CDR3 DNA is TGTGCCGTTGGCGGGAGGGCCGGTGGGTCCACCCAGTACTTC.

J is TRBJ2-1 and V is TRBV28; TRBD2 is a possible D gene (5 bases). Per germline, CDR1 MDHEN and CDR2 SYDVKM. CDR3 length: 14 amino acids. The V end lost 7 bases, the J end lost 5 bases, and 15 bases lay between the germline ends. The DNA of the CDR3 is TGTGCCAGCACTGGGAGTTTTAGGAACAATGAGCAGTTCTTC. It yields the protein CASTGSFRNNEQFF.

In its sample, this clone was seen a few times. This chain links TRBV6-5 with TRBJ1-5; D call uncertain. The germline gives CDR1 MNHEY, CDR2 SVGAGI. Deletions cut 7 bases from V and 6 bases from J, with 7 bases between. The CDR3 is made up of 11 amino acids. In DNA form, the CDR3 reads TGTGCCAGCACCGCCGGTCAGCCCCAGCATTTT. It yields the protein CASTAGQPQHF.

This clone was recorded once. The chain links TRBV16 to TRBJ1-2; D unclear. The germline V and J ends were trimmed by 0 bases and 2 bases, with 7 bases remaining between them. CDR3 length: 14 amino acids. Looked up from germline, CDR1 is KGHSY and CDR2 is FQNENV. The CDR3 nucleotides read TGTGCCAGCAGCCAATCTTTACAGAACTATGGCTACACCTTC. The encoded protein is CASSQSLQNYGYTF.

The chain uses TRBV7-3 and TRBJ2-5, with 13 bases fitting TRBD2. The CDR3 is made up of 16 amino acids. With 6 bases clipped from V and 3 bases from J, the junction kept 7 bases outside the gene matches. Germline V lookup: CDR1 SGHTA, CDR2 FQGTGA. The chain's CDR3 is CASSLTGTSGEETQYF. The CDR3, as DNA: TGTGCCAGCAGTCTAACCGGGACTAGCGGGGAAGAGACCCAGTACTTC.

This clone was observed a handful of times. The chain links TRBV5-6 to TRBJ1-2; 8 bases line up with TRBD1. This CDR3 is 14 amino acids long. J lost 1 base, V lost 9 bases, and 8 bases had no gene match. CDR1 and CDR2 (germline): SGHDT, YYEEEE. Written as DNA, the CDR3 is TGTGCCACCCTACGGACAGGGCTTAACTATGGCTACACCTTC. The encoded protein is CATLRTGLNYGYTF.

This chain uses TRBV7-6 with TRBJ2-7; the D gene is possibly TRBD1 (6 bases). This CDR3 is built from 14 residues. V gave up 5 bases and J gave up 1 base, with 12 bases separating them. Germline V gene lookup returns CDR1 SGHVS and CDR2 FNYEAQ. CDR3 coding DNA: TGTGCCAGCAGCCTCCGGGACATTTCCTACGAGCAGTACTTC. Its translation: CASSLRDISYEQYF.

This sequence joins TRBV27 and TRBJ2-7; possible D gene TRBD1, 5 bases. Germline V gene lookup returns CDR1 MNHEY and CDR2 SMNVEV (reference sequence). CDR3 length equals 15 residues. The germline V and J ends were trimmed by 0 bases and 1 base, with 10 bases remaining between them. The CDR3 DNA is TGTGCCAGCAGTTTATCGCGCAGGGCATCCTACGAGCAGTACTTC. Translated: CASSLSRRASYEQYF.

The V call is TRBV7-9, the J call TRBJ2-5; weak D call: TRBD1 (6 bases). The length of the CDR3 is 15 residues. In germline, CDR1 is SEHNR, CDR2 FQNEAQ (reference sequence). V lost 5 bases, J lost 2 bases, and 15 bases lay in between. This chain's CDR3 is CASSPGGQPQETQYF. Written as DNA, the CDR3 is TGTGCCAGCAGCCCGGGTGGACAGCCTCAAGAGACCCAGTACTTC.

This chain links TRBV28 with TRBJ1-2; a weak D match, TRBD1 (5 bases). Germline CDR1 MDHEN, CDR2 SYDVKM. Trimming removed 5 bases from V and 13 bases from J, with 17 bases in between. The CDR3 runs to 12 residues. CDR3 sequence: CASSLSTALSTF. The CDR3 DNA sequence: TGTGCCAGCAGTCTATCGACAGCGTTGAGCACCTTC.

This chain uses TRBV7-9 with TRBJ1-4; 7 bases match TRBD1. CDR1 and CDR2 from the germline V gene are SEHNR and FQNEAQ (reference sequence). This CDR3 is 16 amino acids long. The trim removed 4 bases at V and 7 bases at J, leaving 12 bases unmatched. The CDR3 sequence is CASSSDSGTDFEKLFF. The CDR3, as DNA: TGTGCCAGCAGCTCAGATTCCGGGACAGATTTTGAAAAACTGTTTTTT.

Written as DNA, the CDR3 is TGTGCCAGCAGCAAACGGGGGTCAAGCGACTATGGCTACACCTTC. It yields the protein CASSKRGSSDYGYTF. This chain links TRBV11-2 with TRBJ1-2, with D perhaps matching TRBD1 (5 bases). Trimming cost V 5 bases and J 3 bases, with 16 bases left between them. The CDR3 loop spans 15 amino acids. CDR1 is SGHAT and CDR2 is FQNNGV in the germline V gene.

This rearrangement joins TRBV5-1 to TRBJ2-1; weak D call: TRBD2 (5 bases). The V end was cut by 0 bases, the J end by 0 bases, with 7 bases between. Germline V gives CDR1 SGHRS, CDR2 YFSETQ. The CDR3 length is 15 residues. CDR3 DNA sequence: TGCGCCAGCAGCTTGGAGGCGGGCTCCTACAATGAGCAGTTCTTC. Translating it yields CASSLEAGSYNEQFF. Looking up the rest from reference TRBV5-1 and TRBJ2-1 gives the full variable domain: KAGVTQTPRYLIKTRGQQVTLSCSPISGHRSVSWYQQTPGQGLQFLFEYFSETQRNKGNFPGRFSGRQFSNSRSEMNVSTLELGDSALYLCASSLEAGSYNEQFFGPGTRLTVL.

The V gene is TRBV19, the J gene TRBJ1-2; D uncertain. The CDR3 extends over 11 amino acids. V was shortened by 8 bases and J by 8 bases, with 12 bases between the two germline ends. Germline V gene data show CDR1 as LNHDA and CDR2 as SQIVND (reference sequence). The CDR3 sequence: CASGPPRGYTF. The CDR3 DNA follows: TGTGCCAGTGGCCCTCCCAGGGGCTACACCTTC.

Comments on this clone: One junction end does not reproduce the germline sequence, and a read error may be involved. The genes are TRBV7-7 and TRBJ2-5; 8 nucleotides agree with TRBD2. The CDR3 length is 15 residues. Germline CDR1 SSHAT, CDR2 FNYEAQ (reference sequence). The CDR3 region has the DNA TGTGCTAGCAGCCCTCGGGAGGGGTCGTTCGGGACCCAGTACTTC. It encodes CASSPREGSFGTQYF. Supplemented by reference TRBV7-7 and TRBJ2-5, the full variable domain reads GAGVSQSPRYKVTKRGQDVTLRCDPISSHATLYWYQQALGQGPEFLTYFNYEAQPDKSGLPSDRFSAERPEGSISTLTIQRTEQRDSAMYRCASSPREGSFGTQYFGPGTRLLVL.

The CDR3 sequence is CASSLMGQGGYEQYF. CDR3 sequence (DNA): TGTGCCAGCAGCTTGATGGGACAGGGGGGCTACGAGCAGTACTTC. The chain couples TRBV5-4 to TRBJ2-7; 11 nucleotides agree with TRBD1. V was pared by 1 base and J by 3 bases, with 3 bases of the junction left unmatched. This CDR3 is built from 15 residues. The germline gives CDR1 SGHNT, CDR2 YYREEE (reference sequence).

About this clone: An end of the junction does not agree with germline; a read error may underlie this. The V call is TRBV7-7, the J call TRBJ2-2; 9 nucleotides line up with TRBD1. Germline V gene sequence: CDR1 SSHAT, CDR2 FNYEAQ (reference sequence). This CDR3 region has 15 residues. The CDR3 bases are TGTGCTAGCAGTCGCGGACAGGGGATCACCGGGGAGCTGTTTTTT. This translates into CASSRGQGITGELFF.

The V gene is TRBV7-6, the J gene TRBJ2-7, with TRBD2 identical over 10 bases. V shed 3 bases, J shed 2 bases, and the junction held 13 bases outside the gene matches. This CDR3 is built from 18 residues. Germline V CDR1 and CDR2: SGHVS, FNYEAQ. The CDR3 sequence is CASSFTPPRTSGAYEQYF. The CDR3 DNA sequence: TGTGCCAGCAGCTTCACCCCCCCGAGGACTAGCGGAGCCTACGAGCAGTACTTC.

The CDR3 here is CASQPGTEAFF. DNA for the CDR3: TGTGCCAGCCAGCCCGGGACTGAAGCTTTCTTT. The chain combines TRBV28 with TRBJ1-1, with no clear D. Germline values: CDR1 MDHEN, CDR2 SYDVKM. Trimming took off 8 bases at V and 5 bases at J, with 9 bases between the two ends. This CDR3 spans 11 amino acids.